This TCR beta chain was sequenced during a study of cytomegalovirus exposure and HLA in healthy donors. At the level of the study: One earlier analysis, a look at some 180 million T cells, found some 120 million unique TCR beta sequences.

The PCR made use of 60 Vbeta and 13 Jbeta primers. TCRdb's copy holds only in-frame clones and misses some; the assay was immunoSEQ multiplex PCR. Seen here are about 110,000 clones, 69% observed once, and the top ten hold about 5.5%. This TCR was recovered from an older woman in good health and CMV-seropositive. Sequencing was performed on PBMCs.

The CDR3 sequence: CASTGGLRTDTQYF. CDR3 in DNA: TGTGCCAGCACGGGGGGGCTTCGCACAGATACGCAGTATTTT. This sequence joins TRBV6-5 and TRBJ2-3; 8 positions match TRBD2. V lost 7 bases, J lost 1 base, and 4 bases stayed unmatched. Germline-derived CDR1 and CDR2 are MNHEY and SVGAGI. This CDR3 has 14 residues.